These 26 T cell receptor beta chains were sequenced from one sample in a study of blood T cell repertoires in COVID-19. Produced via immunoSEQ multiplex PCR; TCRdb's table is partial and in-frame only. The table has some 210,000 clones, 88% seen once. The sequenced sample consisted of peripheral blood. These receptors all stem from a woman between 40 and 55 years old who had recovered from COVID-19.

V is TRBV7-9 and J is TRBJ2-7, with a tentative D call TRBD1 (5 bases). Germline assignment: CDR1 SEHNR and CDR2 FQNEAQ (reference sequence). The CDR3 runs 11 residues. V was clipped by 2 bases and J by 11 bases, with 10 bases between them. CDR3 nucleotide sequence: TGTGCCAGCAGCTTAAACCAGGGAAAGTACTTC. This codes for CASSLNQGKYF.

V is TRBV10-3 and J is TRBJ2-2, with 7 positions matching TRBD1. V lost 4 bases to trimming and J lost 4 bases; unmatched junction nucleotides: 6. The CDR3 extends over 15 amino acids. Germline V lookup: CDR1 ENHRY, CDR2 SYGVKD. CDR3 protein: CAISGQGVVTGELFF. The CDR3 nucleotides are TGTGCCATCAGTGGACAGGGAGTGGTCACCGGGGAGCTGTTTTTT.

This clone was counted a single time. This sequence joins TRBV5-1 and TRBJ1-4, with 8 bases aligning to TRBD1. CDR3 length: 17 amino acids. V was pared by 3 bases and J by 8 bases, with 15 bases of the junction left unmatched. The germline V gene has CDR1 SGHRS and CDR2 YFSETQ. The CDR3 protein is CASSSEAWGTGQEKLFF. In DNA, the CDR3 is TGCGCCAGCAGCTCAGAGGCTTGGGGGACAGGCCAAGAAAAACTGTTTTTT.

This chain connects TRBV24-1 to TRBJ2-7; weak D call: TRBD2 (6 bases). CDR3 length: 16 residues. CDR1 and CDR2 from the germline V gene are KGHDR and SFDVKD. The V end lost 4 bases, the J end lost 6 bases, and 21 bases lay between the germline ends. The CDR3 sequence is CATSDPGRSGGREQYF. The CDR3 DNA reads TGTGCCACCAGTGACCCGGGACGCTCAGGAGGGCGCGAGCAGTACTTC.

The chain is built from TRBV2 and TRBJ1-1; 7 nucleotides match TRBD1. Germline V gives CDR1 SNHLY, CDR2 FYNNEI. V lost 6 bases to trimming and J lost 2 bases; unmatched junction nucleotides: 6. This CDR3 contains 14 residues. The CDR3 sequence is CASRGRGSNTEAFF. The CDR3, as DNA: TGTGCCAGCAGGGGCAGGGGGAGTAACACTGAAGCTTTCTTT.

The chain couples TRBV7-8 to TRBJ2-7; D unresolved. The CDR3 is 14 residues long. From germline, CDR1 is SGHVS and CDR2 FQNEAQ. The V and J ends lost 5 bases and 0 bases respectively, with 11 bases between them. CDR3 in amino acids: CASSPLESSYEQYF. Here the CDR3 DNA reads TGTGCCAGCAGCCCCCTGGAGTCCTCCTACGAGCAGTACTTC.

The chain carries TRBV6-2 or TRBV6-3 and TRBJ2-1; 8 nucleotides align to TRBD2. Germline V gives CDR1 MNHEY, CDR2 SVGEGT. This CDR3 spans 17 amino acids. V dropped 3 bases and J dropped 6; count of bases not matched to a gene: 13. CDR3 in DNA: TGTGCCAGCAGTTATCCCCCACGCGGGAGGTTAAGCAATGAGCAGTTCTTC. This codes for CASSYPPRGRLSNEQFF.

The chain couples TRBV27 to TRBJ2-3, with D unclear. The CDR3 contains 12 residues. V lost 5 bases, J lost 4 bases, and 7 bases lay in between. Per the germline V gene, CDR1 is MNHEY and CDR2 is SMNVEV (reference sequence). CDR3 sequence (DNA): TGTGCCAGCAGTACCACAGCAGATACGCAGTATTTT. It encodes CASSTTADTQYF.

The rearrangement joins TRBV9 to TRBJ2-7, with 11 bases lining up with TRBD2. The CDR3 sequence is 15 residues long. V gave up 0 bases and J gave up 3 bases; unmatched junction bases: 2. Germline values: CDR1 SGDLS, CDR2 YYNGEE. The CDR3 region has the DNA TGTGCCAGCAGCGTAGTGGGGACTAGCGGCTACGAGCAGTACTTC. Translation gives CASSVVGTSGYEQYF.

The rearrangement joins TRBV28 to TRBJ2-7, with D possibly TRBD1 on 6 matching bases. The germline V gene has CDR1 MDHEN and CDR2 SYDVKM. The CDR3 runs to 14 residues. Trimming pared 1 base from V and 1 base from J, leaving 8 bases between. The CDR3 loop is CASSLFRGSYEQYF. The CDR3 nucleotides are TGTGCCAGCAGTTTATTCAGGGGATCCTACGAGCAGTACTTC.

V usage is TRBV5-4 and J usage is TRBJ2-7; 9 positions agree with TRBD2. CDR1 and CDR2 from the germline V gene are SGHNT and YYREEE (reference sequence). V trimming: 0 bases; J trimming: 2 bases; junction bases outside the gene matches: 6. The CDR3 has 16 amino acids. This CDR3 is CASSLGASGNAYEQYF. In DNA form, the CDR3 reads TGTGCCAGCAGCTTGGGGGCTAGCGGGAACGCCTACGAGCAGTACTTC. The complete variable domain, with remaining parts taken from reference TRBV5-4 and TRBJ2-7, reads ETGVTQSPTHLIKTRGQQVTLRCSSQSGHNTVSWYQQALGQGPQFIFQYYREEENGRGNFPPRFSGLQFPNYSSELNVNALELDDSALYLCASSLGASGNAYEQYFGPGTRLTVT.

This CDR3 is CASGRVDEQFF. Written as DNA, the CDR3 is TGTGCCAGCGGGAGGGTCGATGAGCAGTTCTTC. The rearrangement joins TRBV6-5 to TRBJ2-1, with 7 bases fitting TRBD2. Germline V lookup: CDR1 MNHEY, CDR2 SVGAGI. V was pared by 8 bases and J by 8 bases, with 3 bases of the junction left unmatched. There are 11 residues in the CDR3.

A remark on this clone: This CDR3 is also generated by other DNA sequences in the sample. The CDR3 protein is CASTDSQETQYF. Here the CDR3 DNA reads TGCGCCAGCACGGACTCTCAAGAGACCCAGTACTTC. V gene TRBV5-1 combines with J gene TRBJ2-5, with D maybe TRBD2 (5 bases). CDR1 and CDR2 (germline): SGHRS, YFSETQ. This CDR3 region has 12 residues. V gave up 6 bases and J gave up 2 bases, with 8 bases separating them.

The chain is built from TRBV11-2 and TRBJ2-1; D gene uncertain. Per the germline V gene, CDR1 is SGHAT and CDR2 is FQNNGV. There are 15 residues in the CDR3. Trimming shortened V by 0 bases and J by 0 bases, and 6 bases separated the two germline ends. CDR3 nucleotide sequence: TGTGCCAGCAGCTTAGACCCGAGCTCCTACAATGAGCAGTTCTTC. This sequence encodes CASSLDPSSYNEQFF.

The chain joins TRBV18 to TRBJ2-3, with D tentatively TRBD1 (5 bases). Germline CDR1 is KGHSH and CDR2 is LQKENI. The CDR3 spans 13 residues. V lost 5 bases and J 2 bases, leaving 8 bases between the germline ends. The CDR3 DNA is TGTGCCAGCTCAGAGGACACCACAGATACGCAGTATTTT. Translated: CASSEDTTDTQYF.

J is TRBJ1-1 and V is TRBV2; TRBD1 agrees at 9 bases. Germline CDR1 and CDR2: SNHLY and FYNNEI. The CDR3 sequence is 14 residues long. V shed 5 bases, J shed 8 bases, and the junction held 9 bases outside the gene matches. CDR3 nucleotides: TGTGCCAGCAGTATCCGACAGGGGGAGACCGAAGCTTTCTTT. Translating it yields CASSIRQGETEAFF.

The chain carries TRBV2 and TRBJ2-6; no reliable D call. The CDR3 is 16 amino acids. In germline, CDR1 is SNHLY, CDR2 FYNNEI. Trimming shortened V by 6 bases and J by 0 bases, and 12 bases separated the two germline ends. DNA for the CDR3: TGTGCCAGCAGCCCTCGTCACAGCTCTGGGGCCAACGTCCTGACTTTC. Protein: CASSPRHSSGANVLTF.

V usage is TRBV9 and J usage is TRBJ2-6, with 10 bases that match TRBD2. Germline V gene lookup returns CDR1 SGDLS and CDR2 YYNGEE. This CDR3 region has 17 residues. The trim removed 0 bases at V and 5 bases at J, leaving 5 bases unmatched. In nucleotides, the CDR3 is TGTGCCAGCAGCGTAGCCCCTAGCGGGAGTAGGGCCAACGTCCTGACTTTC. Translating gives CASSVAPSGSRANVLTF.

A note on this clone: The junction shows a germline mismatch at one end, possibly a read error. The rearrangement uses TRBV13 and TRBJ2-1; TRBD2 agrees at 13 bases. The CDR3 runs 13 residues. Germline V lookup: CDR1 PRHDT, CDR2 FYEKMQ (reference sequence). CDR3 sequence: CASSRGTSGMQVF. CDR3 sequence (DNA): TGTGCCAGCAGCCGGGGGACTAGCGGGATGCAGGTCTTC.

The chain carries TRBV9 and TRBJ1-3; 8 nucleotides line up with TRBD1. The CDR3 is made up of 18 amino acids. Trimming cost V 0 bases and J 2 bases; bases outside gene matches: 10. Germline-derived CDR1 and CDR2 are SGDLS and YYNGEE. CDR3 protein: CASSVGGQEPIAGNTIYF. CDR3 nucleotide sequence: TGTGCCAGCAGCGTAGGGGGACAGGAGCCAATAGCTGGAAACACCATATATTTT. Full variable domain (remainder filled in from reference TRBV9 and TRBJ1-3): DSGVTQTPKHLITATGQRVTLRCSPRSGDLSVYWYQQSLDQGLQFLIQYYNGEERAKGNILERFSAQQFPDLHSELNLSSLELGDSALYFCASSVGGQEPIAGNTIYFGEGSWLTVV.

This clone was observed a handful of times. This chain joins TRBV28 and TRBJ1-5; 7 positions agree with TRBD1. Germline-derived CDR1 and CDR2 are MDHEN and SYDVKM. With V trimmed by 4 bases and J by 6 bases, 9 bases remained unmatched. This CDR3 has 15 residues. DNA for the CDR3: TGTGCCAGCAGTTACCTCAAGGGGGCAGGTCAGCCCCAGCATTTT. Translated, it gives CASSYLKGAGQPQHF.

CDR3 sequence reads: CASSLGGILDQPQHF. The CDR3 DNA follows: TGTGCCAGCAGCTTAGGCGGGATTCTAGATCAGCCCCAGCATTTT. The rearrangement uses TRBV13 and TRBJ1-5; no firm D call. Germline loops: CDR1 PRHDT, CDR2 FYEKMQ (reference sequence). Deletions cut 0 bases from V and 5 bases from J, with 11 bases between. This CDR3 contains 15 residues.

The V gene is TRBV6-2 or TRBV6-3, the J gene TRBJ2-4; the D gene is possibly TRBD2 (6 bases). V was trimmed by 6 bases and J by 0 bases, leaving 24 bases between them. Germline V gene data show CDR1 as MNHEY and CDR2 as SVGEGT. The CDR3 contains 19 residues. The CDR3 is CASSIGTPNSPLAKNIQYF. CDR3 sequence (DNA): TGTGCCAGCAGCATCGGGACTCCGAATAGTCCGCTAGCCAAAAACATTCAGTACTTC.

The chain has TRBV10-3 and TRBJ1-3; TRBD1 matches 9 bases. CDR1 is ENHRY and CDR2 is SYGVKD in the germline V gene. V lost 10 bases and J lost 9; bases outside the gene matches: 10. CDR3 length: 13 residues. CDR3 bases: TGTGCCACCTGGACAGGGGATGGCGGCACCATATATTTT. This encodes CATWTGDGGTIYF.

V usage is TRBV6-5 and J usage is TRBJ1-2, with D unclear. Germline lookup yields CDR1 MNHEY and CDR2 SVGAGI. The V gene lost 0 bases and the J gene lost 6 bases, with 5 bases spanning the gap. The CDR3 is made up of 12 amino acids. CDR3 amino acids: CASSYSGDGYTF. CDR3 in DNA: TGTGCCAGCAGTTACTCGGGAGATGGCTACACCTTC.

V usage is TRBV30 and J usage is TRBJ1-1; perhaps TRBD1 as D (6 bases). CDR3 size: 12 residues. The ends were cut back, 4 bases at V and 6 bases at J, with 12 bases in the middle. The germline V gene encodes CDR1 GTSNPN and CDR2 SVGIG (reference sequence). The CDR3 loop reads CAWNRGGPEAFF. CDR3 bases: TGTGCCTGGAATAGAGGGGGACCTGAAGCTTTCTTT. The full variable domain, its missing parts supplied by reference TRBV30 and TRBJ1-1, is SQTIHQWPATLVQPVGSPLSLECTVEGTSNPNLYWYRQAAGRGLQLLFYSVGIGQISSEVPQNLSASRPQDRQFILSSKKLLLSDSGFYLCAWNRGGPEAFFGQGTRLTVV.